A single sample gave rise to the 14 T cell receptor beta chains below, sequenced in a study of control samples from healthy donors and cancer patients. Assay used: immunoSEQ multiplex PCR; TCRdb lists only in-frame clones, some missing. The sample holds 90,000 or so clones; about 82% are singletons and the top ten take more than 15%. The specimen was blood. The receptor source for this set is a man aged 25 to 40 in good health.

The genes are TRBV27 and TRBJ2-2; 7 nucleotides align to TRBD2. The V segment lost 5 bases and the J segment 0 bases; nucleotides outside the gene matches: 6. The CDR3 is 16 residues long. CDR1 and CDR2 (germline): MNHEY, SMNVEV (reference sequence). The CDR3 nucleotides are TGTGCCAGCAGTCTCCGGGAGGCCTCGAACACCGGGGAGCTGTTTTTT. Protein sequence: CASSLREASNTGELFF.

The CDR3 nucleotides read TGTGCCAGCAGCGTAACAGGGGGCAGATCAGATACGCAGTATTTT. Translated, it gives CASSVTGGRSDTQYF. The J gene is TRBJ2-3, the V gene TRBV9, with 9 nucleotides matching TRBD1. The V gene's germline CDR1 is SGDLS and CDR2 YYNGEE. The V and J ends lost 1 base and 4 bases, in that order; junction bases with no gene match: 4. The CDR3 runs 15 residues.

This rearrangement joins TRBV7-8 to TRBJ1-2; a possible D gene is TRBD1 (5 bases). V was pared by 1 base and J by 2 bases, with 11 bases between. The CDR3 is 15 residues long. The germline CDR1 and CDR2 sequences are SGHVS and FQNEAQ. CDR3 protein: CASSLDAGQNYGYTF. CDR3 sequence (DNA): TGTGCCAGCAGCTTAGATGCAGGGCAGAACTATGGCTACACCTTC.

The CDR3: CASSLGTGLSGANVLTF. For the CDR3, the DNA is TGTGCCAGCAGCTTGGGGACGGGCCTCTCTGGGGCCAACGTCCTGACTTTC. V is TRBV5-4 and J is TRBJ2-6; the D is unclear. The V end was cut by 0 bases, the J end by 0 bases, with 10 bases between. From germline, CDR1 is SGHNT and CDR2 YYREEE (reference sequence). CDR3 length: 17 residues. Full variable domain (missing parts from reference TRBV5-4 and TRBJ2-6): ETGVTQSPTHLIKTRGQQVTLRCSSQSGHNTVSWYQQALGQGPQFIFQYYREEENGRGNFPPRFSGLQFPNYSSELNVNALELDDSALYLCASSLGTGLSGANVLTFGAGSRLTVL.

The table lists this clone with a few counts. V is TRBV3-1 (or the pseudogene TRBV3-2) and J is TRBJ2-7; 9 nucleotides align to TRBD1. CDR1 is LGHDT, CDR2 YNNKEL, per germline (reference sequence). This CDR3 contains 14 residues. The junction had 4 bases not matched to a gene; V was cut back by 6 bases and J by 1 base. For the CDR3, the DNA is TGTGCCAGCAGTAGCGGACAGGGGTCCTACGAGCAGTACTTC. It translates to CASSSGQGSYEQYF.

This chain connects TRBV19 to TRBJ1-5; maybe TRBD1 (5 bases). Germline assignment: CDR1 LNHDA and CDR2 SQIVND (reference sequence). The CDR3 runs to 15 residues. V was trimmed by 3 bases and J by 0 bases, leaving 9 bases between them. The CDR3 reads CASSIQTDSNQPQHF. The CDR3 nucleotides are TGTGCCAGTAGTATCCAGACAGATAGCAATCAGCCCCAGCATTTT.

The chain links TRBV24-1 to TRBJ1-3; D uncertain. The V end was cut by 1 base, the J end by 0 bases, with 12 bases between. Germline loops: CDR1 KGHDR, CDR2 SFDVKD. The CDR3 is made up of 17 amino acids. The CDR3 spells CATSDFSPRGSGNTIYF. The CDR3 DNA reads TGTGCCACCAGTGATTTTTCCCCTCGGGGCTCTGGAAACACCATATATTTT.

The V gene is TRBV3-1 (or the pseudogene TRBV3-2), the J gene TRBJ2-7; D is unclear. Germline V gene data show CDR1 as LGHDT and CDR2 as YNNKEL (reference sequence). CDR3 length equals 14 residues. V was cut by 4 bases and J by 0 bases, with 10 bases left in between. CDR3 protein: CASSLRGGSYEQYF. The CDR3 DNA reads TGTGCCAGCAGCCTGCGCGGCGGCTCCTACGAGCAGTACTTC.

The chain carries TRBV5-1 and TRBJ1-4, with a possible D match to TRBD1 (5 bases). CDR1 is SGHRS and CDR2 is YFSETQ in the germline V gene. The CDR3 contains 15 residues. V lost 1 base, J lost 5 bases, and 12 bases lay in between. DNA of the CDR3: TGCGCCAGCAGCTTGTTCGGGGGGAAAAATGAAAAACTGTTTTTT. As protein: CASSLFGGKNEKLFF.

V is TRBV30 and J is TRBJ1-4; D perhaps matches TRBD1 (6 bases). CDR1 is GTSNPN and CDR2 is SVGIG in the germline V gene (reference sequence). With 5 bases removed from V and 12 bases from J, the gap between germline ends came to 16 bases. CDR3 size: 12 residues. The CDR3 sequence: CAWLRSSGELFF. The CDR3 DNA reads as TGTGCCTGGTTGAGGTCGTCAGGGGAACTGTTTTTT.

This clone was seen only once. V usage is TRBV29-1 and J usage is TRBJ2-3, with a weak D call TRBD1 (6 bases). The CDR3 runs 13 residues. Germline CDR1 and CDR2: SQVTM and ANQGSEA. V was trimmed by 6 bases and J by 4 bases, leaving 14 bases between them. The CDR3 region is CSVGQGRADTQYF. The DNA of the CDR3 is TGCAGCGTGGGTCAGGGGCGGGCAGATACGCAGTATTTT.

The rearrangement uses TRBV5-5 and TRBJ1-1; tentative D call: TRBD1 (5 bases). The germline V gene has CDR1 SGHKS and CDR2 YYEKEE (reference sequence). V was clipped by 2 bases and J by 5 bases, with 13 bases between them. This CDR3 has 14 residues. For the CDR3, the DNA is TGTGCCAGCAGCTTAGAGGGGAGAAGGACTGAAGCTTTCTTT. Its protein is CASSLEGRRTEAFF. Full variable domain (remainder filled in from reference TRBV5-5 and TRBJ1-1): DAGVTQSPTHLIKTRGQQVTLRCSPISGHKSVSWYQQVLGQGPQFIFQYYEKEERGRGNFPDRFSARQFPNYSSELNVNALLLGDSALYLCASSLEGRRTEAFFGQGTRLTVV.

J is TRBJ2-1 and V is TRBV10-3; D may be TRBD2 (6 bases). CDR3 length: 14 amino acids. The V and J ends lost 11 bases and 4 bases respectively, with 18 bases between them. CDR1 is ENHRY and CDR2 is SYGVKD in the germline V gene. CDR3 DNA sequence: TGTGCCTCCACTCGGGAGACCCTATACAATGAGCAGTTCTTC. Amino acid sequence: CASTRETLYNEQFF.

The gene calls are TRBV6-1 and TRBJ1-1; no clear D gene. V was clipped by 2 bases and J by 11 bases, with 18 bases between them. CDR1 is MNHNS, CDR2 SASEGT, per germline. The CDR3 consists of 14 residues. The CDR3 bases are TGTGCCAGCAGTGAATCGGGTGGTTGGGTTACCGCTTTCTTT. It is translated as CASSESGGWVTAFF.